These 11 T cell receptor beta chains were all obtained from the same sample, sequenced in a study of T-cell reconstitution after alpha-beta-depleted transplantation in children (dated by TCRdb to 2015 to 2016). The meaning of the sample's treatment or condition label: allogeneic hematopoietic cell transplantation with graft depleted of TCRalphabeta T cells and CD19 B cells. The library was made by PCR. The sequencing machine was an Illumina HiSeq 2500. TCR library preparation used molecular barcoding, with unique molecular identifiers applied to normalize quantification of the TCRbeta repertoire. The public reads were reanalyzed by TCRdb: fastp trimming at Q25, MiXCR alignment, in-frame beta chains only. A single entry per CDR3 protein holds the most common genes and DNA from its merged rows. This sample is represented by approximately 150,000 distinct CDR3 sequences; around 10% of them were singletons. 15% to 20% of the sample rests with the top ten.

The sample here was PBMCs, mostly from graft donor cells, taken 180 days after TCRalphabeta/CD19-depleted stem cell transplant. The origin of the receptors is a female patient aged 2 to 10 who had a stem cell transplant for congenital amegakaryocytic thrombocytopenia, so the T cells may come from the graft donor.

This clonotype was picked up many times. The genes are TRBV11-2 and TRBJ2-7; 12 bases line up with TRBD2. Germline CDR1 SGHAT, CDR2 FQNNGV. The junction had 5 bases not matched to a gene; V was cut back by 5 bases and J by 3 bases. This CDR3 has 15 residues. Here the CDR3 reads CASSPRLAGDYEQYF. In nucleotides, the CDR3 is TGTGCCAGCAGCCCTAGACTAGCGGGAGACTACGAGCAGTACTTC.

This clonotype appeared many times. This chain uses TRBV7-2 with TRBJ1-5; no firm D call. CDR1 and CDR2 (germline): SGHTA, FQGNSA. This CDR3 has 12 residues. Trimming cost V 3 bases and J 7 bases, with 7 bases left between them. CDR3 DNA sequence: TGTGCCAGCAGCTTGGGAGGGCAGCCCCAGCATTTT. Its translation: CASSLGGQPQHF.

This clonotype was detected ten times or more. The chain combines TRBV12-3 or TRBV12-4 with TRBJ1-6, with D possibly matching TRBD1 (6 bases). The CDR3 totals 15 residues. V gave up 3 bases and J gave up 10 bases, with 16 bases separating them. CDR3 amino acids: CASSFGSQGLSPLHF. In nucleotides, the CDR3 is TGTGCCAGCAGTTTCGGGTCCCAGGGGTTATCACCCCTCCACTTT.

A remark on this clonotype: A read error may account for a junction end that differs from germline. The CDR3 sequence is CASSSSWAGVQLIDNQQFF. The CDR3 DNA sequence: TGTGCCAGCAGTTCAAGCTGGGCGGGGGTGCAACTCATCGACAATCAGCAGTTCTTC. The V call is TRBV12-3 or TRBV12-4, the J call TRBJ2-1; 7 bases align to TRBD2. The CDR3 sequence is 19 residues long.

The chain has TRBV6-2 or TRBV6-3 and TRBJ2-7; D gene ambiguous. The end of the DNA is better explained by TRBJ2-5, so the J call may be wrong. Germline lookup yields CDR1 MNHEY and CDR2 SVGEGT. The CDR3 is 11 amino acids. CDR3 residues: CASTKGATQYF. CDR3 bases: TGTGCCAGCACCAAAGGTGCGACCCAGTACTTC.

The rearrangement joins TRBV4-3 to TRBJ2-2; D remains ambiguous. The CDR3 runs 15 residues. Germline CDR1 is LGHNA and CDR2 is YSLEER. Trimming left V 2 bases short and J 0 bases short, with 7 bases between. CDR3 sequence: CASSQPAANTGELFF. Here the CDR3 DNA reads TGCGCCAGCAGCCAACCAGCTGCGAACACCGGGGAGCTGTTTTTT.

This clonotype was detected a few times. This chain connects TRBV20-1 to TRBJ2-1; the match to TRBD1 covers 10 bases. Trimming took 8 bases from V and 6 from J; bases not matched to a gene: 7. This CDR3 comprises 13 residues. The germline V gene encodes CDR1 DFQATT and CDR2 SNEGSKA (reference sequence). The CDR3 nucleotides read TGCAGTACCGACAGGGGGCCTGGCAATGAGCAGTTCTTC. Its protein product is CSTDRGPGNEQFF.

This clonotype showed up just a few times. The chain has TRBV6-1 and TRBJ2-4; D gene ambiguous. This CDR3 comprises 11 residues. Germline CDR1 and CDR2: MNHNS and SASEGT. Deletions cut 4 bases from V and 8 bases from J, with 6 bases between. This CDR3 is CASSVPDIQYF. The CDR3 DNA reads as TGTGCCAGCAGTGTGCCGGACATTCAGTACTTC.

In this sample, this clonotype turned up a few times. The V gene is TRBV18, the J gene TRBJ1-2, with D uncertain. The CDR3 has 13 amino acids. V gave up 2 bases and J gave up 9 bases, with 13 bases separating them. Germline CDR1 reads KGHSH; CDR2 reads LQKENI. CDR3 DNA: TGTGCCAGCTCACCATCGGGATTAGTAAGCTACACCTTC. Translating it yields CASSPSGLVSYTF.

This sequence joins TRBV10-3 and TRBJ2-3; D remains unclear. Trimming took 6 bases from V and 5 from J, leaving 15 bases between them. The CDR3 extends over 14 amino acids. Germline assignment: CDR1 ENHRY and CDR2 SYGVKD. The CDR3: CAISLVGWEDTQYF. CDR3 nucleotide sequence: TGTGCCATCAGCTTGGTAGGGTGGGAAGATACGCAGTATTTT.

The chain carries TRBV18 and TRBJ1-2, with a weak D call TRBD1 (5 bases). Germline V CDR1 and CDR2: KGHSH, LQKENI. V lost 3 bases and J lost 1, with 9 bases in between. This CDR3 has 14 residues. CDR3: CASSPTVLNYGYTF. CDR3 in DNA: TGTGCCAGCTCACCGACAGTACTTAACTATGGCTACACCTTC.